This TCR beta chain was identified in a study of cytomegalovirus exposure and HLA in healthy donors. Findings and limits, study-wide: Some V segments, TRBV6-2 and TRBV6-3 among them, were indistinguishable and were therefore excluded.

CDR3 length: 15 residues. Germline values: CDR1 ENHRY, CDR2 SYGVKD. The ends were cut back, 0 bases at V and 1 base at J, with 9 bases in the middle. Note on this clone: Its antigen remains unknown.

In the PCR, 60 Vbeta and 13 Jbeta primers were used. TCRdb's table, derived via immunoSEQ multiplex PCR, lists solely in-frame clones and lacks some. There are fewer than 250,000 clones in the sample; roughly 80% occur only once, and over 1.5% lies in the top ten. This TCR was recovered from a woman aged 18-29 years in good health and CMV-seronegative. The sample comprised PBMCs. The gene calls are TRBV10-3 and TRBJ2-5; possibly TRBD2 for D (6 bases). CDR3 protein: CAISESGRSQETQYF. DNA of the CDR3: TGTGCCATCAGTGAGTCGGGGAGGTCCCAAGAGACCCAGTACTTC.